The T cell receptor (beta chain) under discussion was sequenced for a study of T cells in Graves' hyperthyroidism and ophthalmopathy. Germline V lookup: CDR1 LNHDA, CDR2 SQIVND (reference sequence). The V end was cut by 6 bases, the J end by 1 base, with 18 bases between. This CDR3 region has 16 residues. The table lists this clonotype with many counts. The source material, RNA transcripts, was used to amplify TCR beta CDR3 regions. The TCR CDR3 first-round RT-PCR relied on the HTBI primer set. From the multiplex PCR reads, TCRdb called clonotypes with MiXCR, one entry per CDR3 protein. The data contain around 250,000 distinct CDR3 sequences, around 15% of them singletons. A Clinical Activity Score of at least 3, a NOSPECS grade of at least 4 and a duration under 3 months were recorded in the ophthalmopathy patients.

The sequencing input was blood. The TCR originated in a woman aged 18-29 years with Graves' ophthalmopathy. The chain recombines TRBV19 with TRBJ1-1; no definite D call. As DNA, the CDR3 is TGTGCCAGTAGCTCACTGCCCCGGACGGGGAACACTGAAGCTTTCTTT. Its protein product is CASSSLPRTGNTEAFF. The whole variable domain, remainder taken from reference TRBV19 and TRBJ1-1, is DGGITQSPKYLFRKEGQNVTLSCEQNLNHDAMYWYRQDPGQGLRLIYYSQIVNDFQKGDIAEGYSVSREKKESFPLTVTSAQKNPTAFYLCASSSLPRTGNTEAFFGQGTRLTVV.